This is a list of T cell receptor beta chains from one sample in a study of T-cell memory formation after mild COVID-19. TCRdb re-analysed the 5' RACE reads in MiXCR, keeping a single row per CDR3 protein. This table has 400,000 to 500,000 distinct CDR3 sequences, more than 20% appearing once. Sequenced input: PBMCs or a T cell subset sorted from them (not recorded which). Every receptor here comes from an adult woman who had mild COVID-19 (a few samples of this study predate the infection). Cell type and time point are not known. Both conserved end residues are part of each CDR3.

v_call	j_call	cdr3_aa
TRBV6-5	TRBJ1-1	CASSNPGTGNTEAFF
TRBV15	TRBJ2-7	CATSSRPVSDYEQYF
TRBV2	TRBJ2-1	CASMGGGSYNEQFF
TRBV20-1	TRBJ1-1	CSAPKRGRDTEAFF
TRBV4-3	TRBJ2-7	CASSQDRGPYYEQYF
TRBV15	TRBJ2-5	CATSRGQNQETQYF
TRBV7-9	TRBJ1-1	CASSRIRVDEAFF
TRBV7-3	TRBJ2-6	CASSPPVLGANVLTF
TRBV9	TRBJ2-3	CASSEAGDTDTQYF
TRBV27	TRBJ1-5	CASSLSPGVNQPQHF
TRBV6-6	TRBJ2-7	CASSYLAGNYEQYF
TRBV7-6	TRBJ2-1	CASSLGLEPYNEQFF
TRBV28	TRBJ1-5	CASRLGTGGFQPQHF
TRBV6-5	TRBJ2-7	CASYSRDGAYEQYF
TRBV7-9	TRBJ2-3	CASSLWSYTDTQYF
TRBV29-1	TRBJ2-2	CSVFSGPGELFF
TRBV20-1	TRBJ1-2	CSAKSADPNYGYTF
TRBV24-1	TRBJ1-1	CATSAYEDTEAFF
TRBV5-1	TRBJ2-5	CASSSNPGLAGGLEETQYF
TRBV7-6	TRBJ2-7	CASSFGTGPSYEQYF
TRBV20-1	TRBJ1-6	CSARIGQRSYNSPLHF
TRBV21-1	TRBJ1-5	CASSKVNISQAEDRNQPQHF
TRBV7-9	TRBJ2-2	CASSPLRSSEDTGELFF
TRBV24-1	TRBJ1-2	CATSDSPTGRTGGYTF
TRBV19	TRBJ1-1	CASRIGAGTEAFF
TRBV6-5	TRBJ1-2	CASSYKASRLANYGYTF
TRBV5-6	TRBJ1-1	CASSLFTGYTEAFF
TRBV4-1	TRBJ2-3	CASSQGTEWGDTQYF
TRBV5-4	TRBJ2-1	CASSLTSGRPSDEQFF
TRBV7-8	TRBJ2-7	CASSLGSPGHSYYEQYF
TRBV15	TRBJ2-1	CATSRRENEQFF
TRBV5-1	TRBJ2-7	CASSGLEGASSYEQYF
TRBV7-9	TRBJ1-1	CASSLDQVNTEAFF
TRBV5-1	TRBJ2-2	CASSLVLRTENTGELFF
TRBV11-3	TRBJ1-1	CASSLETAEAFF
TRBV10-3	TRBJ2-7	CAISEAGEDYEQYF
TRBV2	TRBJ1-1	CASSEMSLFSAFF
TRBV9	TRBJ2-5	CASSVDPSLQGPPWGQYF
TRBV9	TRBJ1-5	CASSVAPDQPQHF
TRBV30	TRBJ1-5	CAWSVWSENQPQHF
TRBV28	TRBJ2-5	CASSLTGGRTQYF
TRBV29-1	TRBJ2-2	CSVEGENTGELFF
TRBV7-3	TRBJ2-3	CASSFQSSGTDTQYF
TRBV4-1	TRBJ2-2	CASSSPGQTTGELFF
TRBV5-8	TRBJ1-4	CASRHRGLGEKLFF
TRBV13	TRBJ1-2	CASSLAGQFSYGYTF
TRBV20-1	TRBJ2-7	CSARHSGKSSYEQYF
TRBV5-1	TRBJ2-5	CASSLVQGAGETQYF
TRBV20-1	TRBJ2-7	CSARNAAYEQYF
TRBV12-3/TRBV12-4	TRBJ1-5	CASSLQGSDQPQHF
TRBV9	TRBJ1-2	CASSVGRVPGYTF